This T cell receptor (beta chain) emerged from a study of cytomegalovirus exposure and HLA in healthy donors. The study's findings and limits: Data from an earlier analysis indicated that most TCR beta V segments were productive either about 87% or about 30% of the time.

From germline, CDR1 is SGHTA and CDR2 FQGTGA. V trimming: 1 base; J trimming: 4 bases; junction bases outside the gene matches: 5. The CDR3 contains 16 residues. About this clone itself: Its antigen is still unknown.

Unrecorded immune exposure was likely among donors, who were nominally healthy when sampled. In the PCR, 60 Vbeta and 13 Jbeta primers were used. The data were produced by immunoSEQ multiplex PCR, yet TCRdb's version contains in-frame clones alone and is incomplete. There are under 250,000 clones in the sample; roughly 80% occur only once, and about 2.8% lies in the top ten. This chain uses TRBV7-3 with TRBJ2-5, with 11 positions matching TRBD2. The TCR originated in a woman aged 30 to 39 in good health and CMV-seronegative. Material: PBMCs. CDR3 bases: TGTGCCAGCAGCTTAAATAGCGGGGGGGCCTTAGAGACCCAGTACTTC. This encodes CASSLNSGGALETQYF.